The 21 T cell receptor beta chains below were found in one sample sequenced in a study of T cell responses to AZD1222 COVID-19 vaccine. Here immunoSEQ multiplex PCR was the method, and the copy in TCRdb shows in-frame clones only, minus some. The table shows 100,000 to 140,000 clones, with 75% to 95% occurring only once. This specimen was peripheral blood, taken 28 days after the second AZD1222 dose. The source is an adult who received the AZD1222 COVID-19 vaccine.

Comments on this clone: Other DNA sequences in this sample translate to the same CDR3. This chain links TRBV2 with TRBJ1-3, with no clear D. This CDR3 has 12 amino acids. Between the trimmed V and J ends, which lost 4 bases and 4 bases, there was a span of 5 bases. Looked up from germline, CDR1 is SNHLY and CDR2 is FYNNEI. In DNA form, the CDR3 reads TGTGCCAGCAGTGGGTCCGGAAACACCATATATTTT. Translated, it gives CASSGSGNTIYF.

This chain joins TRBV6-5 and TRBJ1-2; TRBD1 might be the D (6 bases). V lost 6 bases and J lost 6, with 20 bases in between. The germline V gene has CDR1 MNHEY and CDR2 SVGAGI. The CDR3 is made up of 15 amino acids. This chain's CDR3 is CASSPRQANGHGYTF. CDR3 sequence (DNA): TGTGCCAGCAGCCCCCGACAGGCTAATGGGCATGGCTACACCTTC.

The V call is TRBV10-2, the J call TRBJ2-6; D gene ambiguous. From germline, CDR1 is WSHSY and CDR2 SAAADI. The ends were cut back, 6 bases at V and 3 bases at J, with 6 bases in the middle. The CDR3 is made up of 13 amino acids. CDR3 region: CASRIGGANVLTF. The CDR3 bases are TGCGCCAGCAGAATCGGTGGGGCCAACGTCCTGACTTTC.

The rearrangement uses TRBV7-8 and TRBJ2-1, with 9 bases aligning to TRBD2. After removal of 5 bases from V and 8 bases from J, the junction contained 13 bases not matched to a gene. CDR1 is SGHVS, CDR2 FQNEAQ, per germline. This CDR3 region has 16 residues. The CDR3 is CASSPVSGRKGDEQFF. The CDR3 region has the DNA TGTGCCAGCAGCCCCGTTAGCGGGAGAAAAGGGGATGAGCAGTTCTTC.

The V and J genes are TRBV11-2 and TRBJ2-7, with 10 bases fitting TRBD1. Germline CDR1 and CDR2: SGHAT and FQNNGV. The CDR3 is 17 residues long. V trimming: 5 bases; J trimming: 3 bases; junction bases outside the gene matches: 13. CDR3 sequence reads: CASSPRGGTGALYEQYF. Here the CDR3 DNA reads TGTGCCAGCAGCCCAAGGGGAGGGACAGGGGCTCTCTACGAGCAGTACTTC.

This clone occurred once. The chain recombines TRBV4-3 with TRBJ2-2; D remains unclear. The germline V gene has CDR1 LGHNA and CDR2 YSLEER. Trimming removed 4 bases at V and 5 bases at J, with 14 bases between. The CDR3 is 15 residues long. The CDR3 DNA reads TGCGCCAGCAGCCGGCGGTCTGGCTGGACCGGGGAGCTGTTTTTT. As protein: CASSRRSGWTGELFF.

The chain employs TRBV4-3 and TRBJ1-2; D is uncertain. The CDR3 contains 15 residues. Per germline, CDR1 LGHNA and CDR2 YSLEER. Trimming took off 0 bases at V and 3 bases at J, with 11 bases between the two ends. The CDR3 here is CASSQDLAGYYGYTF. CDR3 DNA sequence: TGCGCCAGCAGCCAAGATTTGGCGGGATACTATGGCTACACCTTC.

The V and J genes are TRBV3-1 (or the pseudogene TRBV3-2) and TRBJ2-1; 7 nucleotides match TRBD2. CDR3 length: 14 residues. Germline assignment: CDR1 LGHDT and CDR2 YNNKEL (reference sequence). With V trimmed by 3 bases and J by 5 bases, 4 bases remained unmatched. CDR3 in amino acids: CASSHGLADNEQFF. DNA of the CDR3: TGTGCCAGCAGCCATGGTCTAGCGGACAATGAGCAGTTCTTC.

This clone was observed a single time. The chain is built from TRBV5-1 and TRBJ2-6, with D maybe TRBD2 (5 bases). Germline V gene lookup returns CDR1 SGHRS and CDR2 YFSETQ. The CDR3 sequence is 16 residues long. Trimming stripped 2 bases from V and 0 bases from J, with 9 bases between. CDR3 sequence (DNA): TGCGCCAGCAGCTTCGGCGGGTTCTCTGGGGCCAACGTCCTGACTTTC. Its translation is CASSFGGFSGANVLTF.

V gene TRBV30 combines with J gene TRBJ1-5; the D gene is possibly TRBD1 (5 bases). The CDR3 has 17 amino acids. CDR1 and CDR2 (germline): GTSNPN, SVGIG (reference sequence). V was pared by 2 bases and J by 8 bases, with 25 bases between. The CDR3 sequence is CAWSPPEQGRLGEPQHF. CDR3 nucleotide sequence: TGTGCCTGGAGTCCTCCAGAGCAGGGAAGGTTGGGTGAGCCCCAGCATTTT.

The V and J genes are TRBV2 and TRBJ2-1; D ambiguous. Trimming took off 1 base at V and 4 bases at J, with 5 bases between the two ends. The CDR3 consists of 13 residues. The germline gives CDR1 SNHLY, CDR2 FYNNEI. The CDR3 DNA reads as TGTGCCAGCAGTGAAGACAGATACAATGAGCAGTTCTTC. It specifies CASSEDRYNEQFF.

The chain uses TRBV2 and TRBJ1-3; D remains unclear. The germline CDR1 and CDR2 sequences are SNHLY and FYNNEI. Trimming pared 7 bases from V and 0 bases from J, leaving 7 bases between. CDR3 length equals 13 residues. The CDR3 nucleotides are TGTGCCAGCACTCGGGACTCTGGAAACACCATATATTTT. Its translation: CASTRDSGNTIYF.

V is TRBV12-3 or TRBV12-4 and J is TRBJ1-1, with a possible D match to TRBD1 (6 bases). CDR3 length: 13 amino acids. Deletions cut 6 bases from V and 2 bases from J, with 10 bases between. In nucleotides, the CDR3 is TGTGCCAGCAGCCTACAGGGCAACACTGAAGCTTTCTTT. It is translated as CASSLQGNTEAFF.

This chain joins TRBV12-5 and TRBJ2-7, with TRBD2 identical over 9 bases. Germline-derived CDR1 and CDR2 are LGHNT and FRNRAP. The CDR3 contains 16 residues. The trim removed 6 bases at V and 2 bases at J, leaving 11 bases unmatched. The CDR3 DNA reads as TGTGCTAGTGGCCCCCAGCGGGGGGATACTACCTACGAGCAGTACTTC. Translating it yields CASGPQRGDTTYEQYF.

V gene TRBV24-1 combines with J gene TRBJ2-2; no clear D gene. Germline V gene lookup returns CDR1 KGHDR and CDR2 SFDVKD. This CDR3 has 16 residues. Trimming took 1 base from V and 2 from J, leaving 10 bases between them. The CDR3, as DNA: TGTGCCACCAGTGATTTTGGTAACGGAAACACCGGGGAGCTGTTTTTT. Translation: CATSDFGNGNTGELFF.

The V call is TRBV27, the J call TRBJ1-2; possibly TRBD1 for D (5 bases). Trimming left V 6 bases short and J 4 bases short, with 15 bases between. The CDR3 contains 14 residues. Germline loops: CDR1 MNHEY, CDR2 SMNVEV (reference sequence). CDR3 protein: CASSIRGKLYGYTF. For the CDR3, the DNA is TGTGCCAGCAGCATCCGGGGGAAGCTCTATGGCTACACCTTC.

This chain links TRBV4-3 with TRBJ2-7, with a weak D call TRBD2 (6 bases). Germline V lookup: CDR1 LGHNA, CDR2 YSLEER. V lost 0 bases and J 4 bases, leaving 16 bases between the germline ends. This CDR3 is built from 16 residues. The DNA of the CDR3 is TGCGCCAGCAGCCAAGAAGCCGATCGGGAGCGGTACGAGCAGTACTTC. This translates into CASSQEADRERYEQYF.

J is TRBJ2-1 and V is TRBV19, with 7 bases aligning to TRBD1. Germline lookup yields CDR1 LNHDA and CDR2 SQIVND (reference sequence). The V gene end was trimmed by 3 bases and the J gene end by 4 bases; junction bases not matched to a gene: 12. The CDR3 length is 17 residues. CDR3 in amino acids: CASSMGSRDRLYNEQFF. DNA of the CDR3: TGTGCCAGTAGTATGGGTTCCCGGGACAGACTATACAATGAGCAGTTCTTC. Drawing the rest from reference TRBV19 and TRBJ2-1, the complete variable domain is DGGITQSPKYLFRKEGQNVTLSCEQNLNHDAMYWYRQDPGQGLRLIYYSQIVNDFQKGDIAEGYSVSREKKESFPLTVTSAQKNPTAFYLCASSMGSRDRLYNEQFFGPGTRLTVL.

The V and J genes are TRBV6-1 and TRBJ2-3, with 7 nucleotides matching TRBD1. The germline CDR1 and CDR2 sequences are MNHNS and SASEGT. The CDR3 sequence is 17 residues long. The V gene end was trimmed by 2 bases and the J gene end by 0 bases; junction bases not matched to a gene: 8. CDR3 amino acids: CASSEMVDRASTDTQYF. CDR3 DNA sequence: TGTGCCAGCAGTGAAATGGTTGACAGGGCGAGCACAGATACGCAGTATTTT.

This clone was observed once. The chain uses TRBV5-1 and TRBJ1-1; 8 nucleotides line up with TRBD1. This CDR3 has 17 amino acids. V lost 0 bases and J lost 1; bases outside the gene matches: 8. The V gene's germline CDR1 is SGHRS and CDR2 YFSETQ. CDR3: CASSLVWQGAGNTEAFF. Written as DNA, the CDR3 is TGCGCCAGCAGCTTGGTTTGGCAGGGGGCCGGGAACACTGAAGCTTTCTTT.

The chain is built from TRBV13 and TRBJ1-2; 9 bases line up with TRBD1. This CDR3 is built from 13 residues. Germline-derived CDR1 and CDR2 are PRHDT and FYEKMQ (reference sequence). Trimming at V came to 5 bases and at J to 6 bases, leaving 4 bases not matched to a gene. The CDR3 here is CASSRTGAHGYTF. The DNA of the CDR3 is TGTGCCAGCAGCCGGACAGGGGCCCATGGCTACACCTTC.